This T cell receptor beta chain was retrieved from a study of T cell responses to AZD1222 COVID-19 vaccine. Study-wide context: Analysis merged second doses at about 4 or about 12 weeks. Study-level results: Most donors were white British, females outnumbered males, and clonal diversity was possibly underestimated. When two AZD1222 doses had been given, Spike-specific TCR breadth and depth rose. Spike was spanned by vaccine-associated CD4 TCRs, which were dominant at 160-218 and 743-854.

Trimming left V 1 base short and J 8 bases short, with 9 bases between. CDR1 is MNHNS and CDR2 is SASEGT in the germline V gene. The CDR3 has 14 amino acids. Sequencing used immunoSEQ multiplex PCR; TCRdb keeps in-frame clones, though not all of them. This table has some 120,000 clones, approximately 89% appearing once. About this clone itself: As yet, its antigen is unknown.

The receptor was isolated from an adult in good health. V usage is TRBV6-1 and J usage is TRBJ1-6; D is perhaps TRBD1 (5 bases). The sequencing used peripheral blood, collected on day 0 of AZD1222 vaccination. CDR3 in DNA: TGTGCCAGCAGTGAAGAGATAGGGGATTCACCCCTCCACTTT. Protein: CASSEEIGDSPLHF.